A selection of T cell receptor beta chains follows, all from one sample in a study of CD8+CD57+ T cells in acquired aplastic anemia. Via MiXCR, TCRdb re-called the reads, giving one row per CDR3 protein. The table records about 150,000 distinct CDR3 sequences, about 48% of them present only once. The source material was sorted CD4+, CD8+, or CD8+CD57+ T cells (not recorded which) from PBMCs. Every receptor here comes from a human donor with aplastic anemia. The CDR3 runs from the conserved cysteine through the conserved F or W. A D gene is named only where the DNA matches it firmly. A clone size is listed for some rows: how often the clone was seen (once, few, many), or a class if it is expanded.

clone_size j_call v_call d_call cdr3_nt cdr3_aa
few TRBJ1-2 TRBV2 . TGTGCGGAGAGGAGGGTAGGTCACTATGGCTACACCTTC CAERRVGHYGYTF
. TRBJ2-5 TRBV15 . TGTGCCACCAGCAGTTCAGGGGCCGAAGAGACCCAGTACTTC CATSSSGAEETQYF
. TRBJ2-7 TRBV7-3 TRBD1 TGTGCCAGCAGTTACACGTGGGACAGCGCCTACGAGCAGTACTTC CASSYTWDSAYEQYF
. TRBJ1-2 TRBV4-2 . TGTGCCAGCAGCCAACGAGGAGGGGGCTACACCTTC CASSQRGGGYTF
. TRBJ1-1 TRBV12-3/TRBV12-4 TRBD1 TGTGCCAGCAGTCTGGGGACAGTGGAGATAGGTGAAGCTTTCTTT CASSLGTVEIGEAFF
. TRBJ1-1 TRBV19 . TGTGCCAGTAGTATAGTAGGAGGAGCCTTGAACACTGAAGCTTTCTTT CASSIVGGALNTEAFF
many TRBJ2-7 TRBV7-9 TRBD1 TGTGCCAGCAGCTTAGTCAAAGGACAGGGTTGGCCCTACGAGCAGTACTTC CASSLVKGQGWPYEQYF
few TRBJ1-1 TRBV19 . TGTGCCAGTAGGGGGCCGAACACTGAAGCTTTCTTT CASRGPNTEAFF
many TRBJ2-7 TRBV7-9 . TGTGCCAGCAGCTTAGCCGATTACGAGCAGTACTTC CASSLADYEQYF
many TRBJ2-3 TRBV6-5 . TGTGCCAGCAGTTCTGACTTCTCCACAGATACGCAGTATTTT CASSSDFSTDTQYF
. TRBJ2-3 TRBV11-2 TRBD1 TGTGCCAGCAGCCCCCGGACAGGGGGCACAGATACGCAGTATTTT CASSPRTGGTDTQYF
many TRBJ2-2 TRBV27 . TGTGCCAGCAGTTTAGGGGTCACCGGGGAGCTGTTTTTT CASSLGVTGELFF
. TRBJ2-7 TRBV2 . TGTGCCAGCAGTGAAGCGCTTATCCACTACGAGCAGTACTTC CASSEALIHYEQYF
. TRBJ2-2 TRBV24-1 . TGTGCCACCAGTGAGGACAGAATGAACACCGGGGAGCTGTTTTTT CATSEDRMNTGELFF
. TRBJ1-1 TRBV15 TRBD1 TGTGCCACCAGCCCGCCCCGAGACAGGGCTACTGAAGCTTTCTTT CATSPPRDRATEAFF
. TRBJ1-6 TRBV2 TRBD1 TGTGCCAGCAGGGGGACAGGGTCAAGTTCACCCCTCCACTTT CASRGTGSSSPLHF
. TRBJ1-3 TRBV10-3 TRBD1 TGTGCCATCAGTGAGTCAGCCCCAGGGGGGAGCTCTGGAAACACCATATATTTT CAISESAPGGSSGNTIYF
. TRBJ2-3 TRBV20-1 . TGCAGCCTGAGGGGCAGCACAGATACGCAGTATTTT CSLRGSTDTQYF
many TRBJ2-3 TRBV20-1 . TGCAGTGCTAGAGATGGCTGGGAGGACTCCCTGGCCGATACGCAGTATTTT CSARDGWEDSLADTQYF
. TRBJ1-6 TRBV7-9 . TGTGCCAGCAGCAGCGACAGCTCACCCCTCCACTTT CASSSDSSPLHF
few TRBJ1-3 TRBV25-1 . TGTGCCAGCAGTGAATCGGGTGCGGGGAACACCATATATTTT CASSESGAGNTIYF
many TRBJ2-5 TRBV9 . TGTGCCAGCAGCGTAGGGTTTGAACGGGGGCCAGAGACCCAGTACTTC CASSVGFERGPETQYF
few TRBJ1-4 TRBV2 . TGTGCCAGCAGCGCACAGGTGGAAAAACTGTTTTTT CASSAQVEKLFF
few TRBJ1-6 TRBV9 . TGTGCCAGCAGCGAGATTAATTCACCCCTCCACTTT CASSEINSPLHF
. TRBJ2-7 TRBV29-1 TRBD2 TGCAGCGGTGGTAGCGGGAGTGGCCTTAGCGAGCAGTACTTC CSGGSGSGLSEQYF
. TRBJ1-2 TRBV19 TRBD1 TGTGCCAGTATTCGGCAGGGGGCCTATGGCTACACCTTC CASIRQGAYGYTF
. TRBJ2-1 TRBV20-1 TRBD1 TGCAGTGTACAACCACACGAGGGACAGGCCCCGTACAATGAGCAGTTCTTC CSVQPHEGQAPYNEQFF
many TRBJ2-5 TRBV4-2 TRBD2 TGTGCCAGCAGCCTCGCTTCGGGGGGGGGCCACGAGACCCAGTACTTC CASSLASGGGHETQYF
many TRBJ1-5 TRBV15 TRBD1 TGTGCCACCAGCAGCGGACAGGTTGGATTTAAGGGTCAGCCCCAGCATTTT CATSSGQVGFKGQPQHF
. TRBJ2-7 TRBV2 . TGTGCCAGCAGCTACAAGGCAGGGGTGACCTACGAGCAGTACTTC CASSYKAGVTYEQYF
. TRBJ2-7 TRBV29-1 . TGCAGCGTGGTCGAAGCTGAAACCCCGCCCGAGCAGTACTTC CSVVEAETPPEQYF
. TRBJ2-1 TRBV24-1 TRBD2 TGTGCCACCAGCGGACTAGCGGGGGCCGAGCAGTTCTTC CATSGLAGAEQFF
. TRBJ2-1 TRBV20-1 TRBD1 TGCAGTGCTAGAGTCGGGGCAGGGGGTGGGGACAATGAGCAGTTCTTC CSARVGAGGGDNEQFF
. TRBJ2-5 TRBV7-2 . TGTGCCAGCAGCACCTCCGCCTCTCAGGGGACCCAGTACTTC CASSTSASQGTQYF
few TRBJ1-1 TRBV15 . TGTGCCACCAGCATTCGAAGGAACACTGAAGCTTTCTTT CATSIRRNTEAFF
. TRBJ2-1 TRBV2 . TGTGCCAGCAGTGAAAGTAACAATGAGCAGTTCTTC CASSESNNEQFF
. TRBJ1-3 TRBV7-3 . TGTGCCAGCAGCTTATTCGGGGGATCCGGAAACACCATATATTTT CASSLFGGSGNTIYF
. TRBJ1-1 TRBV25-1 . TGTGCCAGCAGCCCAACGAGGGCAGGTACAACGAGAACTGAAGCTTTCTTT CASSPTRAGTTRTEAFF
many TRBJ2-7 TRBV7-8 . TGTGCCAGCAGCTTAGGATCGGGGATGGACGAGCAGTACTTC CASSLGSGMDEQYF
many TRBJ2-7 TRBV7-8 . TGTGCCAGCAGTTCGCTAGAATACTCCTACGAGCAGTACTTC CASSSLEYSYEQYF
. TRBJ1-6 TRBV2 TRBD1 TGTGCCAGCAGCGACCGGGACAGGGCTTCACCCCTCCACTTT CASSDRDRASPLHF
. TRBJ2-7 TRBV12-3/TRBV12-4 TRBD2 TGTGCCAGCAGACCCGGGGCAGGGACTAGCGACTCCCTCGAGCAGTACTTC CASRPGAGTSDSLEQYF
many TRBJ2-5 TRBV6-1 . TGTGCCAGCAGTTTTACCCCTGGGTTC CASSFTPGF
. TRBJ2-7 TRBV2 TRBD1 TGTGCCAGCTCACCAGGGACAGGGCAGGCGTACGAGCAGTACTTC CASSPGTGQAYEQYF
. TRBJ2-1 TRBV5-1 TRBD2 TGCGCCAGCAGCTTGCAGCGGGGGGCCGCTAATGAGCAGTTCTTC CASSLQRGAANEQFF